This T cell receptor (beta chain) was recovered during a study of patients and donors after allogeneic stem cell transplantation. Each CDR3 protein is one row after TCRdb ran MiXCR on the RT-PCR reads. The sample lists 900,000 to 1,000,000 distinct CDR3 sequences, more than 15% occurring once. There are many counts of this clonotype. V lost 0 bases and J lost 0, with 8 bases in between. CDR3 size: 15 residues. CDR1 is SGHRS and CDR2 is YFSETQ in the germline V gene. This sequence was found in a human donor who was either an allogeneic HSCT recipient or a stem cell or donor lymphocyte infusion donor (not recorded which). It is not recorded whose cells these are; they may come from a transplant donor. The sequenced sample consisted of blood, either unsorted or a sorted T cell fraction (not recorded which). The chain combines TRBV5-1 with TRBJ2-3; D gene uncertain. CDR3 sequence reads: CASSLVAASTDTQYF. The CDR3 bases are TGCGCCAGCAGCTTGGTTGCGGCTAGCACAGATACGCAGTATTTT.